Presented here are 8 T cell receptor beta chains from one specimen sequenced in a study of T cell repertoires in cytomegalovirus infection. A single record per CDR3 protein comes from TCRdb applying MiXCR to the reads. Of tens of thousands of distinct CDR3 sequences in the sample, 20% are singletons; the top ten hold roughly two thirds. The antigens for these receptors are not known. The sequencing here drew on CD8+ T cells from cultured PBMCs, taken from culture after CMV antigen stimulation. These receptors were taken from a human donor in good health (CMV status not recorded). Some clones in this sample may be carry-over from other donors' samples.

This clonotype has a handful of counts. V is TRBV27 and J is TRBJ2-1; D is tentatively TRBD1 or TRBD2 (5 bases each). The CDR3 loop spans 15 amino acids. V lost 7 bases and J lost 8, with 21 bases in between. Germline CDR1 reads MNHEY; CDR2 reads SMNVEV (reference sequence). In DNA, the CDR3 is TGTGCCAGCACGCCTACCGGGACGGAGATACATGAGCAGTTCTTC. Residues: CASTPTGTEIHEQFF.

V gene TRBV20-1 combines with J gene TRBJ1-2; the D is unclear. The CDR3 is made up of 15 amino acids. The ends were cut back, 0 bases at V and 2 bases at J, with 13 bases in the middle. CDR1 and CDR2 (germline): DFQATT, SNEGSKA (reference sequence). The CDR3 DNA reads TGCAGTGCTAGAGACGGCAGGTCGCGGAACTATGGCTACACCTTC. It specifies CSARDGRSRNYGYTF.

V gene TRBV12-3 or TRBV12-4 combines with J gene TRBJ2-5, with 7 positions matching TRBD1. The CDR3 has 14 residues. V shed 5 bases and J 3 bases; nucleotides not matched to a gene: 6. As DNA, the CDR3 is TGTGCCAGCAGTGGAGAGACAGGGAAAGAGACCCAGTACTTC. Its translation is CASSGETGKETQYF.

This clonotype turned up a few times. This chain connects TRBV7-9 to TRBJ1-1; perhaps TRBD1 as D (5 bases). This CDR3 has 11 amino acids. Trimming removed 6 bases from V and 9 bases from J, with 11 bases in between. Germline CDR1 reads SEHNR; CDR2 reads FQNEAQ (reference sequence). CDR3 sequence reads: CASSFDRKAFF. DNA for the CDR3: TGTGCCAGCAGTTTTGACAGAAAAGCTTTCTTT.

The rearrangement joins TRBV27 to TRBJ1-5; the D is unclear. CDR1 and CDR2 from the germline V gene are MNHEY and SMNVEV (reference sequence). V gave up 8 bases and J gave up 5 bases, with 4 bases separating them. The CDR3 runs to 10 residues. The CDR3 region has the DNA TGTGCCAGCGGGGATCAGCCCCAGCATTTT. Encoded protein: CASGDQPQHF.

The V call is TRBV20-1, the J call TRBJ2-1; weak D call: TRBD1 (5 bases). The CDR3 contains 13 residues. V gave up 3 bases and J gave up 5 bases, with 11 bases separating them. Germline V lookup: CDR1 DFQATT, CDR2 SNEGSKA (reference sequence). The CDR3 region is CSARKGMDNEQFF. The CDR3 bases are TGCAGTGCTAGGAAGGGGATGGACAATGAGCAGTTCTTC.

The chain has TRBV5-6 and TRBJ2-7; TRBD1 aligns across 8 bases. V lost 5 bases, J lost 4 bases, and 11 bases stayed unmatched. This CDR3 contains 15 residues. In germline, CDR1 is SGHDT, CDR2 YYEEEE. CDR3 region: CASRREAGGLYEQYF. The CDR3 bases are TGTGCCAGCAGGCGAGAGGCAGGGGGCTTATACGAGCAGTACTTC.

The chain recombines TRBV7-6 with TRBJ1-3; 8 bases align to TRBD1. Per the germline V gene, CDR1 is SGHVS and CDR2 is FNYEAQ. The CDR3 contains 14 residues. Unmatched junction bases numbered 8, after V lost 5 bases and J lost 8 bases. CDR3 residues: CASSQGQGGDTIYF. CDR3 coding DNA: TGTGCCAGCAGCCAAGGACAGGGAGGGGACACCATATATTTT. Variable domain in full (rest from reference TRBV7-6 and TRBJ1-3): GAGVSQSPRYKVTKRGQDVALRCDPISGHVSLYWYRQALGQGPEFLTYFNYEAQQDKSGLPNDRFSAERPEGSISTLTIQRTEQRDSAMYRCASSQGQGGDTIYFGEGSWLTVV.